Below, 23 T cell receptor beta chains from the same sample are listed, as sequenced in a study of cytomegalovirus exposure and HLA in healthy donors. The PCR was carried out with 60 Vbeta primers and 13 Jbeta primers. Only in-frame clones appear in the TCRdb table, and some are missing; sequencing was by immunoSEQ multiplex PCR. The sample consists of under 200,000 clones, around 80% of them appearing once. Sequenced sample: PBMCs. The receptors derive from a man aged 35 to 55 in good health and CMV-seronegative.

This clone has only one observation. The rearrangement uses TRBV18 and TRBJ2-7, with 8 bases lining up with TRBD2. Germline CDR1 is KGHSH and CDR2 is LQKENI. J gave up 4 bases and V 3 bases, and 14 bases lay outside the gene matches. CDR3 size: 17 residues. CDR3 bases: TGTGCCAGCTCACCTTGGATCATCCAGCGGGAGAGTTACGAGCAGTACTTC. Amino acids: CASSPWIIQRESYEQYF.

This chain links TRBV5-4 with TRBJ2-5; 7 nucleotides line up with TRBD1. V dropped 4 bases and J dropped 3; count of bases not matched to a gene: 6. This CDR3 contains 14 residues. The germline V gene has CDR1 SGHNT and CDR2 YYREEE (reference sequence). Here the CDR3 reads CASSQGQNKETQYF. The CDR3, as DNA: TGTGCCAGCAGCCAGGGACAGAATAAAGAGACCCAGTACTTC.

This rearrangement joins TRBV27 to TRBJ2-4, with TRBD2 matching over 7 bases. Germline V gene sequence: CDR1 MNHEY, CDR2 SMNVEV (reference sequence). The V and J ends lost 5 bases and 8 bases, in that order; junction bases with no gene match: 3. This CDR3 has 12 amino acids. The chain's CDR3 is CASSPGGDIQYF. The CDR3 nucleotides read TGTGCCAGCAGTCCTGGGGGGGACATTCAGTACTTC.

This clone was detected a few times. This chain links TRBV6-1 with TRBJ1-2; 7 nucleotides agree with TRBD1. This CDR3 contains 12 residues. The J segment lost 6 bases and the V segment lost 6 bases, leaving 4 bases of the junction unmatched. Germline V gives CDR1 MNHNS, CDR2 SASEGT. The CDR3 is CASRRDRHGYTF. CDR3 nucleotides: TGTGCCAGCAGACGGGACAGACATGGCTACACCTTC.

The chain uses TRBV19 and TRBJ1-3; D call uncertain. This CDR3 is 16 amino acids long. V lost 0 bases and J 0 bases, leaving 9 bases between the germline ends. Germline CDR1 reads LNHDA; CDR2 reads SQIVND (reference sequence). CDR3: CASSIESRNSGNTIYF. CDR3 bases: TGTGCCAGTAGTATAGAATCCAGGAACTCTGGAAACACCATATATTTT.

A word on this clone: The sample carries other DNA sequences with the same CDR3. This CDR3 is CASSLAGGYEQYF. DNA for the CDR3: TGTGCCAGCAGCTTAGCAGGGGGCTACGAGCAGTACTTC. This chain joins TRBV7-2 and TRBJ2-7; maybe TRBD1 (6 bases). The V and J ends lost 0 bases and 3 bases respectively, with 6 bases between them. From germline, CDR1 is SGHTA and CDR2 FQGNSA. CDR3 length equals 13 residues.

The chain links TRBV30 to TRBJ2-5; 7 bases fit TRBD1. Germline CDR1 is GTSNPN and CDR2 is SVGIG (reference sequence). The V segment lost 7 bases and the J segment 2 bases; nucleotides outside the gene matches: 1. The CDR3 is 11 amino acids. The CDR3 loop reads CAFRGQETQYF. In nucleotides, the CDR3 is TGTGCCTTCAGGGGGCAAGAGACCCAGTACTTC.

The J gene is TRBJ2-5, the V gene TRBV6-4, with 11 positions matching TRBD2. Germline V CDR1 and CDR2: MRHNA, SNTAGT. The CDR3 consists of 15 residues. V shed 7 bases and J 5 bases; nucleotides not matched to a gene: 9. CDR3 region: CASTSALAGVETQYF. The CDR3 DNA reads as TGTGCCAGCACCTCGGCACTAGCGGGAGTCGAGACCCAGTACTTC.

The chain combines TRBV4-1 with TRBJ2-5, with D unclear. Trimming removed 3 bases at V and 2 bases at J, with 7 bases between. Per germline, CDR1 MGHRA and CDR2 YSYEKL. The CDR3 loop spans 13 amino acids. In nucleotides, the CDR3 is TGCGCCAGCAGCCACCTCCGGCAAGAGACCCAGTACTTC. Its protein product is CASSHLRQETQYF.

This clone has only a few counts. The V call is TRBV6-6, the J call TRBJ2-6; 8 bases match TRBD1. The length of the CDR3 is 16 residues. The germline V gene encodes CDR1 MNHNY and CDR2 SVGAGI (reference sequence). Trimming at V came to 7 bases and at J to 1 base, leaving 6 bases not matched to a gene. CDR3 DNA sequence: TGTGCCAGCACCGACAGGGGTCGGTCTGGGGCCAACGTCCTGACTTTC. Amino acid sequence: CASTDRGRSGANVLTF.

A note on this clone: At one of its ends the junction is not consistent with the germline gene, which may arise from a read error. The rearrangement joins TRBV30 to TRBJ2-6; TRBD1 is a possible D gene (5 bases). The CDR3 has 14 residues. Germline V gives CDR1 GTSNPN, CDR2 SVGIG (reference sequence). This chain's CDR3 is CASPDSSGANGLTF. DNA for the CDR3: TGTGCCTCCCCAGACAGTTCTGGGGCCAACGGCCTGACTTTC.

This clone was observed a handful of times. The genes are TRBV7-2 and TRBJ2-7; TRBD2 matches at 9 bases. The CDR3 contains 15 residues. The germline CDR1 and CDR2 sequences are SGHTA and FQGNSA. The junction had 8 bases not matched to a gene; V was cut back by 2 bases and J by 6 bases. This CDR3 reads CASSLTPGGRAEQYF. Written as DNA, the CDR3 is TGTGCCAGCAGCTTAACCCCAGGCGGGAGGGCCGAGCAGTACTTC.

The genes are TRBV2 and TRBJ2-1; 7 bases line up with TRBD1. The ends lost 7 bases at V and 11 bases at J; junction bases unmatched: 8. The CDR3 consists of 12 residues. Germline CDR1 SNHLY, CDR2 FYNNEI. The CDR3 coding sequence is TGTGCCAGCAAGCCAGGGGGATACAAGCAGTTCTTC. It yields the protein CASKPGGYKQFF.

This clone was seen more than once but under ten times. The chain carries TRBV19 and TRBJ2-1; 14 bases map to TRBD2. V was clipped by 4 bases and J by 6 bases; unmatched bases: 5. Germline V gene sequence: CDR1 LNHDA, CDR2 SQIVND (reference sequence). CDR3 length: 16 amino acids. CDR3 nucleotides: TGTGCCAGTAGTACTGGGACTAGCGGGAGTCGCAATGAGCAGTTCTTC. It codes for CASSTGTSGSRNEQFF.

The rearrangement links TRBV7-9 to TRBJ2-2; perhaps TRBD1 as D (5 bases). CDR1 and CDR2 from the germline V gene are SEHNR and FQNEAQ (reference sequence). CDR3 length equals 15 residues. Trimming took 2 bases from V and 6 from J, leaving 13 bases between them. In DNA form, the CDR3 reads TGTGCCAGCAGCTTACAGGGTACAGTGGCCGGGGAGCTGTTTTTT. Translation: CASSLQGTVAGELFF.

This clone was detected once. This CDR3 reads CASGQGSETQYF. The DNA for the CDR3 is TGTGCCAGCGGACAGGGGTCGGAGACCCAGTACTTC. The chain links TRBV6-5 to TRBJ2-5; 9 nucleotides align to TRBD1. After removal of 8 bases from V and 5 bases from J, the junction contained 3 bases not matched to a gene. Germline V gene data show CDR1 as MNHEY and CDR2 as SVGAGI. There are 12 residues in the CDR3.

About this clone: Relative to the germline gene, one junction end is altered; a read error may explain this. J is TRBJ1-1 and V is TRBV27; D remains ambiguous. In germline, CDR1 is MNHEY, CDR2 SMNVEV (reference sequence). The CDR3 is made up of 13 amino acids. DNA of the CDR3: TGTGCCGGCAGCCCGGGATTGAACACTGAAGCTTTCTTT. This codes for CAGSPGLNTEAFF.

This chain connects TRBV7-2 to TRBJ2-3; 11 bases are a match to TRBD2. Per germline, CDR1 SGHTA and CDR2 FQGNSA. Trimming at V came to 1 base and at J to 4 bases, leaving 1 base not matched to a gene. This CDR3 contains 15 residues. Here the CDR3 reads CASSLVAGGPDTQYF. In nucleotides, the CDR3 is TGTGCCAGCAGCTTAGTAGCGGGGGGGCCAGATACGCAGTATTTT.

J is TRBJ1-5 and V is TRBV27, with D hard to call. The V end was cut by 2 bases, the J end by 7 bases, with 9 bases between. The CDR3 totals 13 residues. Germline-derived CDR1 and CDR2 are MNHEY and SMNVEV (reference sequence). The CDR3 here is CASSLGGLQPQHF. The CDR3 coding sequence is TGTGCCAGCAGTTTAGGAGGCTTGCAGCCCCAGCATTTT.

V and J are TRBV7-2 and TRBJ2-1; D is possibly TRBD1 (5 bases). V was shortened by 3 bases and J by 8 bases, with 14 bases between the two germline ends. Germline V lookup: CDR1 SGHTA, CDR2 FQGNSA. The CDR3 length is 14 residues. The CDR3 bases are TGTGCCAGCAGCTTGAGTAAGGGGCGGTATGAGCAGTTCTTC. This translates into CASSLSKGRYEQFF.

This rearrangement joins TRBV7-9 to TRBJ1-4, with unresolved D. Per the germline V gene, CDR1 is SEHNR and CDR2 is FQNEAQ (reference sequence). Trimming left V 5 bases short and J 0 bases short, with 13 bases between. The CDR3 consists of 16 residues. The CDR3 is CASSPGKYATNEKLFF. DNA of the CDR3: TGTGCCAGCAGCCCCGGGAAGTACGCAACTAATGAAAAACTGTTTTTT.

The chain joins TRBV7-8 to TRBJ2-3; 9 nucleotides align to TRBD2. The CDR3 loop spans 15 amino acids. The V gene's germline CDR1 is SGHVS and CDR2 FQNEAQ. With 6 bases clipped from V and 4 bases from J, the junction kept 8 bases outside the gene matches. Here the CDR3 reads CASRLTSGRADTQYF. Here the CDR3 DNA reads TGTGCCAGCAGACTTACTAGCGGGCGGGCAGATACGCAGTATTTT.

The genes are TRBV5-8 and TRBJ2-5; D is possibly TRBD1 (5 bases). This CDR3 is 13 amino acids long. V was clipped by 2 bases and J by 4 bases, with 9 bases between them. Germline CDR1 and CDR2: SGHTS and YDEGEE. Written as DNA, the CDR3 is TGTGCCAGCAGCTTACAGGTTATAGAGACCCAGTACTTC. Translation gives CASSLQVIETQYF.